A single T cell receptor beta chain is shown here with its context. Generated by immunoSEQ multiplex PCR, the TCRdb table keeps only in-frame clones and is missing some. The repertoire holds 90,000 to 130,000 clones, with roughly 88% as singletons. The sample belongs to a study of cytomegalovirus exposure and HLA in healthy donors. The V gene end was trimmed by 3 bases and the J gene end by 3 bases; junction bases not matched to a gene: 5. CDR3 length: 14 amino acids. Germline assignment: CDR1 SGHAT and CDR2 FQDESV (reference sequence). The chain links TRBV11-1 to TRBJ2-7, with TRBD1 identical over 7 bases. The source is a young woman in good health and CMV-seropositive. Material for sequencing was PBMCs. As DNA, the CDR3 is TGTGCCAGCAGCTTCCAACAGGGGATCTACGAGCAGTACTTC. Protein: CASSFQQGIYEQYF.